This T cell receptor (beta chain) was observed in a study of T-cell reconstitution after alpha-beta-depleted transplantation in children. The TCRbeta library incorporated unique molecular identifiers. TCRdb used MiXCR to reprocess the PCR reads, holding one entry per CDR3 protein. Among approximately 500,000 distinct CDR3 sequences listed, approximately 10% were seen once. V lost 4 bases to trimming and J lost 4 bases; unmatched junction nucleotides: 6. This CDR3 is 16 amino acids long. Germline values: CDR1 MNHEY, CDR2 SVGEGT. This clonotype has a count of ten or more. Its antigen is not identified. General study findings and limits: Newly produced T cells mostly provided counts and TCRbeta diversity after one year, as hyperexpanded clones declined. Alpha-beta T cells about two months after transplant reportedly derived from several hundred expanded graft clones.

The V and J genes are TRBV6-2 or TRBV6-3 and TRBJ2-3, with 12 bases lining up with TRBD2. This TCR was recovered from a child aged 2 to 15 with inherited bone marrow failure, due to receive a stem cell transplant. The sample consisted of PBMCs, taken before TCRalphabeta/CD19-depleted stem cell transplant. CDR3 loop: CASSSGLAGLADTQYF. In DNA, the CDR3 is TGTGCCAGCAGTTCCGGACTAGCGGGACTCGCAGATACGCAGTATTTT.